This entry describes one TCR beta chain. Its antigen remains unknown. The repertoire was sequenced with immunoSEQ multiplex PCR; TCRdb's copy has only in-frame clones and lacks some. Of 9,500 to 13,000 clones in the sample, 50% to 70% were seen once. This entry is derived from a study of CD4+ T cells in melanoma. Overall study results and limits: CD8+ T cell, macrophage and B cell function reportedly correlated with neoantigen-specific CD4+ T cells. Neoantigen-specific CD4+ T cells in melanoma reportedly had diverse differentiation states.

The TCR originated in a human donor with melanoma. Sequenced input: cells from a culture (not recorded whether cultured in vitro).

The CDR3 region has the DNA TGTGCCAGCAGCTTGGAAGCGGGGTTAAACAATGAGCAGTTCTTC. Its translation is CASSLEAGLNNEQFF. The chain has TRBV5-4 and TRBJ2-1; 7 bases fit TRBD2. The CDR3 covers 15 residues. In germline, CDR1 is SGHNT, CDR2 YYREEE (reference sequence). V lost 0 bases to trimming and J lost 5 bases; unmatched junction nucleotides: 5.